This TCR beta chain was sequenced in a study of shared clonotypes between healthy human individuals. Whole-study results and caveats: Generation probability values for non-shared clonotypes were lower than those for clonotypes shared by all four donors. Estimated clonotype richness was generally higher in naive than memory subsets.

This CDR3 region has 15 residues. Germline values: CDR1 KGHSH, CDR2 LQKENI. Trimming removed 4 bases from V and 0 bases from J; junction bases left unmatched: 3. Turning to this clone: Antigen unknown.

CD45RA-negative memory and CD45RA+ naive subsets were split from the CD4+ cells. Profiled with immunoSEQ multiplex PCR; TCRdb holds only in-frame clones, not every one. Among some 2,500,000 clones listed, about 90% were seen once. The genes are TRBV18 and TRBJ2-3; 8 nucleotides align to TRBD1. The source is a man younger than 35 in good health. Some clones in this sample may be carry-over from other donors' samples. Material for sequencing was naive CD4+ T cells from PBMCs. Subset specified: CD45RA+ positively selected. For the CDR3, the DNA is TGTGCCAGCTCACTTAGACAGGGGAGCACAGATACGCAGTATTTT. Translated, it gives CASSLRQGSTDTQYF.